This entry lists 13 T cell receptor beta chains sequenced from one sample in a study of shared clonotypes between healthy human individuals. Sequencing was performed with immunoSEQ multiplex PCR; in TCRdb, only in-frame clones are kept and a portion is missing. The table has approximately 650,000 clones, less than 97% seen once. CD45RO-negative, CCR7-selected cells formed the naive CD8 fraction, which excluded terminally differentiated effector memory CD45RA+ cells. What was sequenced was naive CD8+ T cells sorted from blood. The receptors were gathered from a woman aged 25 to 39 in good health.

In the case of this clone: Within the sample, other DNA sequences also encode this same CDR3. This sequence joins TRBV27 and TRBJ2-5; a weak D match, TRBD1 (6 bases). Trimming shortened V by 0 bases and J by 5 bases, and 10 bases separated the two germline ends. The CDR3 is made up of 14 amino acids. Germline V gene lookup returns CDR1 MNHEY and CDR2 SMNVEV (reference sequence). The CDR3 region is CASSLSQGGETQYF. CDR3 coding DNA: TGTGCCAGCAGTTTATCACAGGGTGGGGAGACCCAGTACTTC.

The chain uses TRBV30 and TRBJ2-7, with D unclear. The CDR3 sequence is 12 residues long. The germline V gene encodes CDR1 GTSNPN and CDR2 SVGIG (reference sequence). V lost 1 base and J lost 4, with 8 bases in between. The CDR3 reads CAWSDDGYEQYF. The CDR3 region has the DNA TGTGCCTGGAGTGATGACGGGTACGAGCAGTACTTC. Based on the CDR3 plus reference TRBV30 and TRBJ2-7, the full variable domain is SQTIHQWPATLVQPVGSPLSLECTVEGTSNPNLYWYRQAAGRGLQLLFYSVGIGQISSEVPQNLSASRPQDRQFILSSKKLLLSDSGFYLCAWSDDGYEQYFGPGTRLTVT.

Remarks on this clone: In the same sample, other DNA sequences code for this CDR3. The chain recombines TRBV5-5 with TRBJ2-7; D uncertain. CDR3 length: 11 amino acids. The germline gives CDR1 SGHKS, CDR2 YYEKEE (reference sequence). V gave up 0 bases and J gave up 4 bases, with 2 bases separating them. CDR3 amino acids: CASSLGYEQYF. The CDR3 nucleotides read TGTGCCAGCAGCTTGGGGTACGAGCAGTACTTC.

For the CDR3, the DNA is TGCGCCAGCAGCCTCCTCGGGGAAACTCTCGGGGAGCAGTACTTC. Protein: CASSLLGETLGEQYF. This sequence joins TRBV4-1 and TRBJ2-7; D perhaps matches TRBD2 (5 bases). The germline V gene has CDR1 MGHRA and CDR2 YSYEKL. The CDR3 runs to 15 residues. V lost 4 bases and J 7 bases, leaving 20 bases between the germline ends.

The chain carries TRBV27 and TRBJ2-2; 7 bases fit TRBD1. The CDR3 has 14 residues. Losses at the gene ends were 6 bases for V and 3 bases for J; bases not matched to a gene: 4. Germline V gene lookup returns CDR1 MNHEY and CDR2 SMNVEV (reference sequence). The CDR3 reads CASSSDRDTGELFF. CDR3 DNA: TGTGCCAGCAGCTCCGACAGGGACACCGGGGAGCTGTTTTTT.

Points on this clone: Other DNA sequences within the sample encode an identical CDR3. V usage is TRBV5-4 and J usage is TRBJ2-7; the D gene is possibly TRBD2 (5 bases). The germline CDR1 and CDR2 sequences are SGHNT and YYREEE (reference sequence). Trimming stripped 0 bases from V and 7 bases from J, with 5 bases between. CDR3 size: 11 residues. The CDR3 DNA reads TGTGCCAGCAGCTTGGCGGGGGAGCAGTACTTC. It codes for CASSLAGEQYF. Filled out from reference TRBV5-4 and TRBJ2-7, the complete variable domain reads ETGVTQSPTHLIKTRGQQVTLRCSSQSGHNTVSWYQQALGQGPQFIFQYYREEENGRGNFPPRFSGLQFPNYSSELNVNALELDDSALYLCASSLAGEQYFGPGTRLTVT.

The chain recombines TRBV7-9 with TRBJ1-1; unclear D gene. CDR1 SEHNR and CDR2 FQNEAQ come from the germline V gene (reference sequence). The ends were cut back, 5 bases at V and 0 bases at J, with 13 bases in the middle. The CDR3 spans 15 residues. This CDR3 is CASSAPKDLNTEAFF. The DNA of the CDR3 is TGTGCCAGCAGCGCCCCCAAGGACTTGAACACTGAAGCTTTCTTT.

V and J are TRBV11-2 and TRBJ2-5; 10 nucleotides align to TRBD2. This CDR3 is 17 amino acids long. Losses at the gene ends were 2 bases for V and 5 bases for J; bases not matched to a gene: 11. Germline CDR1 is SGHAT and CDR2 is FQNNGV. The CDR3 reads CASSLSRTSGPRETQYF. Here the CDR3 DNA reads TGTGCCAGCAGCTTATCTAGGACTAGCGGACCCCGGGAGACCCAGTACTTC.

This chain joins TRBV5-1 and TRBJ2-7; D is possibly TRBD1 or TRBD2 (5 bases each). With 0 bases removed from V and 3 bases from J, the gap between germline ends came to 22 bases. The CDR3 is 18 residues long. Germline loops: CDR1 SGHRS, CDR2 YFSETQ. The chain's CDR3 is CASSLDPARGPLNYEQYF. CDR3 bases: TGCGCCAGCAGCTTGGACCCCGCCCGGGGACCATTAAACTACGAGCAGTACTTC.

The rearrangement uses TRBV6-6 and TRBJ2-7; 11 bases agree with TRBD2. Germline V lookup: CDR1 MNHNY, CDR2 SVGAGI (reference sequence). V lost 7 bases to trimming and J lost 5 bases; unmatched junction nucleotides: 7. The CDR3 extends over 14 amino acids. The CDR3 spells CASTLLAGVHEQYF. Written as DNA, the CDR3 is TGTGCCAGCACCCTACTAGCGGGAGTCCACGAGCAGTACTTC.

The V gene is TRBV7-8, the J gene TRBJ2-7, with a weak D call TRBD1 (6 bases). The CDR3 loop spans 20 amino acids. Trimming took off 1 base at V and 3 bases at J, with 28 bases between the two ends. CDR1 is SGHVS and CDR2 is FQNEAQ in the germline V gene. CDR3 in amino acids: CASSLVQWGESRQADYEQYF. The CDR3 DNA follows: TGTGCCAGCAGCTTAGTGCAGTGGGGCGAGTCCCGACAGGCCGACTACGAGCAGTACTTC.

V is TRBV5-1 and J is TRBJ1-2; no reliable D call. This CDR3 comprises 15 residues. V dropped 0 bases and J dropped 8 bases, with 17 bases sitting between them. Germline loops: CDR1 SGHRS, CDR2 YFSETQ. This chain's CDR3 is CASSLDSAELSGYTF. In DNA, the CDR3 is TGCGCCAGCAGCTTGGATTCGGCAGAGCTATCAGGCTACACCTTC.

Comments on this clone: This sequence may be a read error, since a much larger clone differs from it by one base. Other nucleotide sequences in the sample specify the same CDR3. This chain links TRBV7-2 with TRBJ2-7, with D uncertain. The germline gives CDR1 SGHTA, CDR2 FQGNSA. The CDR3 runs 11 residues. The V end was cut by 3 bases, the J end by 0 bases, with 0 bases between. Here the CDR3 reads CASSFSYEQYF. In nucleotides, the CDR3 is TGTGCCAGCAGCTTCTCCTACGAGCAGTACTTC.